This entry is about one T cell receptor (beta chain). This record belongs to a study of blood T cell repertoires in COVID-19. Study context: Acute-phase and convalescent COVID-19 samples originated in the United States, Italy and Spain.

Only in-frame clones appear in the TCRdb table, and some are missing; sequencing was by immunoSEQ multiplex PCR. The data contain over 85,000 clones, 84% of them singletons. Germline loops: CDR1 SGHAT, CDR2 FQNNGV. Trimming took 5 bases from V and 1 from J; bases not matched to a gene: 3. This CDR3 is built from 15 residues. The chain is built from TRBV11-2 and TRBJ2-3; 10 nucleotides line up with TRBD2. The sample was peripheral blood. This receptor was taken from a man in his sixties with acute or convalescent COVID-19. The CDR3 DNA is TGTGCCAGCAGCATCGGGACTAGCGGCACAGATACGCAGTATTTT. Its protein is CASSIGTSGTDTQYF.